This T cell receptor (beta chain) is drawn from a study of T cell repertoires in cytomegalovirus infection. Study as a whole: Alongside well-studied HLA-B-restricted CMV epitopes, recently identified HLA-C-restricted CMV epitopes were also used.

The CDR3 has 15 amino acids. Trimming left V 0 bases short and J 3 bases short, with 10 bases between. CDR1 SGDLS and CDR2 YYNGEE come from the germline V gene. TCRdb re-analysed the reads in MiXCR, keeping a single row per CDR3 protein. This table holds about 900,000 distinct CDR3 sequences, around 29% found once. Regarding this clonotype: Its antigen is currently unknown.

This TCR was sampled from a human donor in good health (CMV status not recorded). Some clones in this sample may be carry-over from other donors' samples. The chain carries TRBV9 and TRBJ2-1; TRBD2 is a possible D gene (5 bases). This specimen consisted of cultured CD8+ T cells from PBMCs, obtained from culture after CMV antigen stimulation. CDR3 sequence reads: CASSVGGSGYNEQFF. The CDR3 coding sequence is TGTGCCAGCAGCGTAGGCGGGTCCGGCTACAATGAGCAGTTCTTC.